This entry features one T cell receptor beta chain sequence. Its specificity is not known. V shed 4 bases, J shed 4 bases, and the junction held 1 base outside the gene matches. Germline CDR1 KGHSH, CDR2 LQKENI. CDR3 length: 13 amino acids. These data originate in a study of beta chain features in type 1 diabetes. The sequenced template was cDNA made from the entire isolated RNA. Produced via immunoSEQ multiplex PCR; TCRdb's table is partial and in-frame only. This table holds under 800,000 clones, 15% to 19% found once. Study results and limitations: Insertions were fewer and deletions more numerous at VDJ junctions in type 1 diabetes patients. With patients and controls alike, PCR might favor shorter templates to an equal degree. In comparison with healthy donors, patients had naive, central memory and Treg TCRB repertoires that appeared more similar.

The J gene is TRBJ2-1, the V gene TRBV18, with 7 bases that match TRBD1. Sequencing was done on a sample of naive CD4+ T cells from blood. This clonotype was obtained from a man aged 18 to 29 in good health. For the CDR3, the DNA is TGTGCCAGCTCACGACAGGGATACAATGAGCAGTTCTTC. As protein: CASSRQGYNEQFF.